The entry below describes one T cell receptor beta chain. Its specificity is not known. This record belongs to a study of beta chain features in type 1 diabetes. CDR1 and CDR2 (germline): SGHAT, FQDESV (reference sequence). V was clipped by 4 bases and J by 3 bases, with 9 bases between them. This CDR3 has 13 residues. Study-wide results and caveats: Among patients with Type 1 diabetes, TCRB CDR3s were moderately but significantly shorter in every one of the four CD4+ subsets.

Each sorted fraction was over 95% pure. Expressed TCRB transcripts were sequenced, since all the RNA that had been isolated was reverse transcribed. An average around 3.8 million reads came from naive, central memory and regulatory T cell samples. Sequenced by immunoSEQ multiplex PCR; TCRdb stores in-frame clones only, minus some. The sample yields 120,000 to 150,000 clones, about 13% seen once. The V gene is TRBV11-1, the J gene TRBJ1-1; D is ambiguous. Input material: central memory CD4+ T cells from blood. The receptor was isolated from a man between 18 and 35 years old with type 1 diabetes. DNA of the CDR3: TGTGCCAGCAGCTCTACATTGGACACTGAAGCTTTCTTT. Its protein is CASSSTLDTEAFF.